The rows below give T cell receptor beta chains drawn from one sample of a study of post-analysis software for immune sequencing data. MiXCR, applied by TCRdb to the PCR reads, yields one record per CDR3 protein. The sample shows a few hundred thousand distinct CDR3 sequences, roughly 36% of them seen only once. Specimen: blood. The receptors shown here come from a girl between 5 and 17 years old with multiple sclerosis. Each CDR3 is given with its conserved first and last residue. A D gene is named only where the DNA matches it firmly. Clone size is not always given. Where it is, it says once, few, many or a class for expanded clones.

NA	TRBV7-9	TRBJ1-4	NA	CASKKGVAEKLFF	TGTGCCAGCAAGAAGGGGGTCGCTGAAAAACTGTTTTTT
TRBD2	TRBV11-2	TRBJ2-5	NA	CASSIGTSGSTETQYF	TGTGCCAGCAGCATCGGGACTAGCGGGTCGACAGAGACCCAGTACTTC
TRBD1	TRBV5-1	TRBJ1-4	few	CASSLYVGQGSEKLFF	TGCGCTAGCAGCTTATATGTTGGACAGGGGAGTGAAAAACTGTTTTTT
TRBD2	TRBV7-2	TRBJ2-5	few	CASSLEGRGAEETQYF	TGTGCCAGCAGCTTAGAGGGGCGGGGGGCCGAAGAGACCCAGTACTTC
NA	TRBV7-2	TRBJ2-4	NA	CASSSRLSGGSKQYF	TGTGCCAGCAGCTCCAGACTCTCGGGGGGCTCAAAGCAGTACTTC
NA	TRBV5-1	TRBJ2-1	few	CASSLHRDNEQFF	TGCGCCAGCTCCCTACACCGGGACAATGAGCAGTTCTTC
NA	TRBV24-1	TRBJ2-1	few	CATSDLQGFNEQFF	TGTGCCACCAGTGATTTGCAAGGGTTCAATGAGCAGTTCTTC
NA	TRBV7-8	TRBJ2-7	NA	CASSLEAGEEYF	TGTGCCAGCAGCTTAGAGGCAGGGGAAGAGTACTTC
TRBD2	TRBV5-1	TRBJ2-5	few	CASRPSGGGKETQYF	TGCGCCAGCAGGCCGAGCGGGGGTGGAAAAGAGACCCAGTACTTC
TRBD1	TRBV20-1	TRBJ2-7	few	CSAPQGAWDSYEQYF	TGCAGTGCTCCTCAGGGGGCGTGGGATTCATACGAGCAGTACTTC